This T cell receptor (beta chain) emerged from a study of blood T cell repertoires in COVID-19. The CDR3 is 16 amino acids. V dropped 3 bases and J dropped 0 bases, with 14 bases sitting between them. In germline, CDR1 is MNHNS, CDR2 SASEGT. Clones were read by immunoSEQ multiplex PCR, and TCRdb kept only the in-frame ones, dropping some. The profile shows fewer than 200,000 clones, 70% to 80% of them singletons. This chain connects TRBV6-1 to TRBJ1-2; D is ambiguous. Material: PBMCs or T cells enriched from blood (not recorded which). The clonotype was recovered from a woman in her 70s in a cohort exposed to, infected with or recovered from COVID-19 (not recorded which). CDR3 region: CASSESARPSNYGYTF. In nucleotides, the CDR3 is TGTGCCAGCAGTGAGAGCGCGCGGCCCTCTAACTATGGCTACACCTTC.